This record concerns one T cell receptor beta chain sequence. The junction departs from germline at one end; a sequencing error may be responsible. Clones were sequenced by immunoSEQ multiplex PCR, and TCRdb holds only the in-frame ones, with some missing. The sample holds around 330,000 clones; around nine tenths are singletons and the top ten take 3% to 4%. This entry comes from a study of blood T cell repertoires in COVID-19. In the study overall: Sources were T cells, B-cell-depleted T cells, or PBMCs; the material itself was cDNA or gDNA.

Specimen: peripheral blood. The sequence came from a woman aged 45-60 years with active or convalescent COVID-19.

The CDR3 DNA reads TGTGCTAGCAGCTCAAAGCGGGAGGGCCTTCAAGAGACCCAGTACTTC. Translation: CASSSKREGLQETQYF. The chain uses TRBV7-7 and TRBJ2-5; 10 nucleotides match TRBD2. The V gene's germline CDR1 is SSHAT and CDR2 FNYEAQ (reference sequence). The CDR3 is made up of 16 amino acids. Variable domain in full (rest from reference TRBV7-7 and TRBJ2-5): GAGVSQSPRYKVTKRGQDVTLRCDPISSHATLYWYQQALGQGPEFLTYFNYEAQPDKSGLPSDRFSAERPEGSISTLTIQRTEQRDSAMYRCASSSKREGLQETQYFGPGTRLLVL.